One sample yielded the 14 T cell receptor beta chains listed below, sequenced in a study of CDR3 diversity in severe acne (dated by TCRdb to between 2018 and 2020). Library method: PCR. These reads were obtained on an Illumina HiSeq 2000. TCRdb redid the processing of the public reads, applying fastp at Q25 and MiXCR, and retained in-frame beta chains. For every CDR3 protein sequence, its rows merge into one entry that carries the most common genes and DNA. This sample has approximately 77,000 distinct CDR3 sequences in its table, and 45% to 55% of those were observed once. The biggest ten clones account for roughly 11% of the sample. Sequencing input: blood. The source is a male donor with severe acne vulgaris.

Of note for this clonotype: This likely comes from a read error, as the CDR3 has no conserved phenylalanine or tryptophan at its end. It is unclear where the CDR3 begins or ends on the DNA, so no DNA is shown, and the CDR3 is as TCRdb lists it. V and J are TRBV5-1 and TRBJ2-1; the D call of TRBD2 is as the table states it, not checked on the DNA. Germline CDR1 is SGHRS and CDR2 is YFSETQ. The CDR3 has 13 amino acids, counting both end residues. The CDR3 sequence: CASSLGVAGERFL.

This clonotype was counted once. V is TRBV7-8 and J is TRBJ2-7; maybe TRBD2 (5 bases). The V gene's germline CDR1 is SGHVS and CDR2 FQNEAQ. The V end was cut by 8 bases, the J end by 7 bases, with 24 bases between. The CDR3 spans 15 residues. CDR3 DNA: TGTGCCAGCGGCCCCCGGGATAGGTGGCTTTCGGAGCAGTACTTC. This encodes CASGPRDRWLSEQYF.

V usage is TRBV18 and J usage is TRBJ1-4; 7 bases map to TRBD1. The germline CDR1 and CDR2 sequences are KGHSH and LQKENI. This CDR3 comprises 15 residues. With 2 bases clipped from V and 5 bases from J, the junction kept 5 bases outside the gene matches. The chain's CDR3 is CASSPTGTDNEKLFF. The CDR3 nucleotides are TGTGCCAGCTCACCAACCGGGACAGACAATGAAAAACTGTTTTTT.

This clonotype was counted ten times or more. CDR3 DNA: TGTGCCAGCACCCAACCCGGGGAGAGCACAGATACGCAGTATTTT. Translation gives CASTQPGESTDTQYF. The chain joins TRBV7-9 to TRBJ2-3; possible D gene TRBD2, 5 bases. This CDR3 is 15 amino acids long. Per the germline V gene, CDR1 is SEHNR and CDR2 is FQNEAQ (reference sequence). Trimming pared 7 bases from V and 0 bases from J, leaving 14 bases between.

V usage is TRBV27 and J usage is TRBJ2-1; 11 bases line up with TRBD1. There are 13 residues in the CDR3. V lost 8 bases to trimming and J lost 6 bases; unmatched junction nucleotides: 3. Germline V CDR1 and CDR2: MNHEY, SMNVEV (reference sequence). CDR3 loop: CASGTGGINEQFF. The CDR3 region has the DNA TGTGCCAGCGGGACAGGGGGTATCAATGAGCAGTTCTTC.

The chain joins TRBV20-1 to TRBJ2-5, with 9 bases identical to TRBD1. Germline V gives CDR1 DFQATT, CDR2 SNEGSKA (reference sequence). V lost 3 bases to trimming and J lost 5 bases; unmatched junction nucleotides: 1. This CDR3 region has 12 residues. The CDR3 spells CSARTGGETQYF. CDR3 DNA sequence: TGCAGTGCTAGGACAGGGGGTGAGACCCAGTACTTC.

Of note for this clonotype: One end of the junction is discordant with germline, which a read error may explain. This chain uses TRBV12-3 or TRBV12-4 with TRBJ2-3; the D gene is possibly TRBD2 (7 bases). This CDR3 contains 15 residues. Here the CDR3 reads CASSGGGGNTDTQYF. CDR3 nucleotide sequence: TGTGCCAGCAGTGGAGGGGGGGGCAACACAGATACACAGTATTTT.

The chain recombines TRBV3-1 with TRBJ2-7; 9 nucleotides line up with TRBD2. The CDR3 is 15 amino acids. Germline lookup yields CDR1 LGHDT and CDR2 YNNKEL (reference sequence). V shed 4 bases, J shed 3 bases, and the junction held 7 bases outside the gene matches. This CDR3 reads CASSPYPLAGYEQYF. The CDR3 coding sequence is TGTGCCAGCAGCCCGTACCCACTAGCGGGCTACGAGCAGTACTTC.

This clonotype occurred many times. V gene TRBV2 combines with J gene TRBJ2-1; D not resolved. Germline CDR1 reads SNHLY; CDR2 reads FYNNEI. The CDR3 is 11 amino acids. With 6 bases removed from V and 10 bases from J, the gap between germline ends came to 10 bases. The CDR3 here is CASSGLGEQFF. The CDR3 DNA reads TGTGCCAGCAGCGGGCTTGGGGAGCAGTTCTTC.

This chain joins TRBV4-2 and TRBJ2-3; D gene uncertain. This CDR3 is 13 amino acids long. From germline, CDR1 is LGHNA and CDR2 YNFKEQ. With 3 bases removed from V and 6 bases from J, the gap between germline ends came to 10 bases. The CDR3 region is CASSQPPIDTQYF. CDR3 nucleotides: TGTGCCAGCAGCCAGCCCCCAATTGATACGCAGTATTTT.

The chain links TRBV19 to TRBJ2-7; 12 nucleotides agree with TRBD1. This CDR3 has 17 amino acids. Unmatched junction bases numbered 10, after V lost 5 bases and J lost 2 bases. Germline V lookup: CDR1 LNHDA, CDR2 SQIVND (reference sequence). CDR3 sequence: CASSPTRDRGLAYEQYF. Here the CDR3 DNA reads TGTGCCAGTAGTCCAACCCGGGACAGGGGGCTGGCCTACGAGCAGTACTTC.

This clonotype showed up just a few times. V gene TRBV5-1 combines with J gene TRBJ1-3, with a weak D call TRBD1 (5 bases). V was shortened by 4 bases and J by 4 bases, with 18 bases between the two germline ends. The CDR3 has 16 amino acids. Germline CDR1 reads SGHRS; CDR2 reads YFSETQ. CDR3 sequence reads: CASSKQGSTGGNTIYF. The CDR3, as DNA: TGCGCCAGCAGCAAACAAGGGTCCACAGGAGGAAACACCATATATTTT.

The chain combines TRBV5-1 with TRBJ2-5; 8 bases align to TRBD2. Germline V gene lookup returns CDR1 SGHRS and CDR2 YFSETQ. With 9 bases clipped from V and 4 bases from J, the junction kept 17 bases outside the gene matches. This CDR3 spans 16 amino acids. Here the CDR3 reads CATARGGQPGGETQYF. CDR3 nucleotide sequence: TGCGCCACCGCCCGGGGGGGCCAGCCGGGGGGAGAGACCCAGTACTTC.

For this clonotype: This may be a read error: a much more frequent sequence differs by one nucleotide. The CDR3 reads CASSLNGGTEALF. The CDR3, as DNA: TGTGCCAGCAGCTTAAATGGAGGGACTGAAGCTCTCTTT. This chain uses TRBV7-8 with TRBJ1-1; D is possibly TRBD1 (5 bases). The CDR3 spans 13 residues. Germline V gives CDR1 SGHVS, CDR2 FQNEAQ.